The 30 T cell receptor beta chains below all came from one sample that was sequenced in a study of blood T cell repertoires in COVID-19. The data were produced by immunoSEQ multiplex PCR, yet TCRdb's version contains in-frame clones alone and is incomplete. The sample contains roughly 41,000 clones, around nine tenths of which appear only once. Sample: peripheral blood. The source is a man in his fifties or sixties with active COVID-19.

The rearrangement joins TRBV28 to TRBJ1-5; possibly TRBD1 for D (6 bases). CDR1 is MDHEN and CDR2 is SYDVKM in the germline V gene. Between the trimmed V and J ends, which lost 7 bases and 6 bases, there was a span of 13 bases. The CDR3 runs 13 residues. For the CDR3, the DNA is TGTGCCAGCACCACAGGGAACGGTCAGCCCCAGCATTTT. This encodes CASTTGNGQPQHF.

This clone occurred a few times. The V gene is TRBV5-1, the J gene TRBJ1-3; D is possibly TRBD1 (6 bases). The V end lost 0 bases, the J end lost 0 bases, and 10 bases lay between the germline ends. Germline V lookup: CDR1 SGHRS, CDR2 YFSETQ. The CDR3 is 16 amino acids. The CDR3 sequence is CASSLAEQGSGNTIYF. The CDR3 nucleotides read TGCGCCAGCAGCTTGGCGGAACAGGGCTCTGGAAACACCATATATTTT.

The chain recombines TRBV7-3 with TRBJ2-2; no clear D gene. The V end lost 5 bases, the J end lost 3 bases, and 7 bases lay between the germline ends. This CDR3 region has 13 residues. Germline V gene sequence: CDR1 SGHTA, CDR2 FQGTGA. In nucleotides, the CDR3 is TGTGCCAGCAGCCTTTCAGACACCGGGGAGCTGTTTTTT. Translated: CASSLSDTGELFF.

This chain joins TRBV10-3 and TRBJ2-3; maybe TRBD2 (5 bases). Germline V gene data show CDR1 as ENHRY and CDR2 as SYGVKD. V lost 6 bases, J lost 0 bases, and 13 bases lay in between. CDR3 length equals 15 residues. The DNA of the CDR3 is TGTGCCATCAGCCCGGGTAGCGCAAGCACAGATACGCAGTATTTT. Residues: CAISPGSASTDTQYF.

The genes are TRBV10-3 and TRBJ2-3; TRBD2 might be the D (6 bases). This CDR3 spans 15 amino acids. V lost 2 bases, J lost 0 bases, and 9 bases lay in between. CDR1 ENHRY and CDR2 SYGVKD come from the germline V gene. CDR3 protein: CAISESSGSTDTQYF. The CDR3, as DNA: TGTGCCATCAGTGAGAGTAGCGGTAGCACAGATACGCAGTATTTT.

The CDR3: CASSSNRDYGYTF. The CDR3 DNA follows: TGCGCCAGCAGCTCTAACAGGGACTATGGCTACACCTTC. The J gene is TRBJ1-2, the V gene TRBV5-1; weak D call: TRBD1 (6 bases). Trimming removed 3 bases at V and 3 bases at J, with 9 bases between. Germline CDR1 and CDR2: SGHRS and YFSETQ. This CDR3 has 13 amino acids.

The DNA for the CDR3 is TGTGCTAGTGGTTTGGCTCCGGGTAGCGGGAGGACCGCCTCCTACAATGAGCAGTTCTTC. Translation: CASGLAPGSGRTASYNEQFF. The genes are TRBV12-5 and TRBJ2-1, with 10 positions matching TRBD2. CDR3 length: 20 amino acids. Germline V gives CDR1 LGHNT, CDR2 FRNRAP. Losses at the gene ends were 1 base for V and 0 bases for J; bases not matched to a gene: 12.

The CDR3 DNA is TGTGCCAGCAGTTTTCTTCTAGTCTACAATGAGCAGTTCTTC. Protein product: CASSFLLVYNEQFF. The chain links TRBV28 to TRBJ2-1; D unclear. The CDR3 extends over 14 amino acids. The germline gives CDR1 MDHEN, CDR2 SYDVKM. Trimming shortened V by 3 bases and J by 3 bases, and 9 bases separated the two germline ends.

The chain couples TRBV28 to TRBJ2-5; TRBD2 might be the D (7 bases). V was shortened by 5 bases and J by 0 bases, with 16 bases between the two germline ends. CDR1 is MDHEN and CDR2 is SYDVKM in the germline V gene. CDR3 size: 16 residues. The CDR3 loop reads CASSPRGDNDQETQYF. Here the CDR3 DNA reads TGTGCCAGCAGTCCCCGGGGGGACAATGACCAAGAGACCCAGTACTTC.

The chain employs TRBV2 and TRBJ2-5; D may be TRBD1 (5 bases). V lost 0 bases to trimming and J lost 4 bases, with 15 bases between them. CDR3 length: 16 residues. CDR1 and CDR2 (germline): SNHLY, FYNNEI. CDR3: CASSEAGQGLRETQYF. The CDR3 DNA sequence: TGTGCCAGCAGTGAAGCGGGGCAGGGATTAAGAGAGACCCAGTACTTC. Full variable domain (remainder filled in from reference TRBV2 and TRBJ2-5): EPEVTQTPSHQVTQMGQEVILRCVPISNHLYFYWYRQILGQKVEFLVSFYNNEISEKSEIFDDQFSVERPDGSNFTLKIRSTKLEDSAMYFCASSEAGQGLRETQYFGPGTRLLVL.

The chain uses TRBV19 and TRBJ2-1; 7 bases line up with TRBD2. The CDR3 has 13 residues. V trimming: 5 bases; J trimming: 4 bases; junction bases outside the gene matches: 2. CDR1 and CDR2 from the germline V gene are LNHDA and SQIVND (reference sequence). In DNA form, the CDR3 reads TGTGCCAGTAGTGCGGGACTATACAATGAGCAGTTCTTC. The encoded protein is CASSAGLYNEQFF.

This clone has only one observation. The chain carries TRBV11-2 and TRBJ2-3; TRBD1 is a possible D gene (6 bases). The CDR3 consists of 17 residues. V shed 7 bases and J shed 0 bases, with 20 bases lying between them. Per germline, CDR1 SGHAT and CDR2 FQNNGV. CDR3 sequence reads: CASTRSAGTTSTDTQYF. The CDR3 DNA sequence: TGTGCCAGCACCAGATCCGCCGGGACAACTAGCACAGATACGCAGTATTTT.

V and J are TRBV3-1 (or the pseudogene TRBV3-2) and TRBJ2-2; no definite D call. The ends were cut back, 1 base at V and 5 bases at J, with 5 bases in the middle. The V gene's germline CDR1 is LGHDT and CDR2 YNNKEL (reference sequence). This CDR3 has 13 residues. The CDR3 coding sequence is TGTGCCAGCAGCCAAGCTTATACCGGGGAGCTGTTTTTT. Translating gives CASSQAYTGELFF.

The chain couples TRBV2 to TRBJ1-1; D unresolved. The CDR3 loop spans 13 amino acids. CDR1 SNHLY and CDR2 FYNNEI come from the germline V gene. Trimming cost V 2 bases and J 1 base, with 5 bases left between them. CDR3 in amino acids: CASSETQNTEAFF. As DNA, the CDR3 is TGTGCCAGCAGTGAAACACAGAACACTGAAGCTTTCTTT.

CDR3 coding DNA: TGTGCCAGCAGCCAAGAGCTGGGACAGTTCTATGGCTACACCTTC. Its protein is CASSQELGQFYGYTF. The chain couples TRBV3-1 (or the pseudogene TRBV3-2) to TRBJ1-2; 7 bases map to TRBD1. Germline lookup yields CDR1 LGHDT and CDR2 YNNKEL (reference sequence). This CDR3 spans 15 amino acids. Unmatched junction bases numbered 5, after V lost 0 bases and J lost 4 bases.

The chain recombines TRBV20-1 with TRBJ2-1, with D maybe TRBD2 (5 bases). Germline V gene lookup returns CDR1 DFQATT and CDR2 SNEGSKA (reference sequence). Between the trimmed V and J ends, which lost 1 base and 10 bases, there was a span of 8 bases. The CDR3 runs to 11 residues. CDR3 residues: CSARGGWEQFF. In nucleotides, the CDR3 is TGCAGTGCTAGAGGCGGGTGGGAGCAGTTCTTC.

The chain uses TRBV10-3 and TRBJ2-7, with 8 bases aligning to TRBD1. The V gene end was trimmed by 10 bases and the J gene end by 3 bases; junction bases not matched to a gene: 5. Germline V gives CDR1 ENHRY, CDR2 SYGVKD. CDR3 length equals 12 residues. The CDR3 coding sequence is TGTGCCACCGCGGACAGGGTCTACGAGCAGTACTTC. Amino acids: CATADRVYEQYF.

The chain joins TRBV19 to TRBJ1-2, with TRBD1 as a possible D gene (5 bases). Germline CDR1 and CDR2: LNHDA and SQIVND (reference sequence). This CDR3 is built from 12 residues. V lost 8 bases and J lost 2, with 9 bases in between. The CDR3: CASEAGNYGYTF. CDR3 nucleotide sequence: TGTGCCAGTGAGGCAGGGAACTATGGCTACACCTTC.

On this clone itself: At one end, the junction sequence differs from germline, possibly due to a read error. The CDR3 region has the DNA TGCGCCAGCAGTTTGGCCTTGGACACACACACAGATACGCAGTATTTT. It specifies CASSLALDTHTDTQYF. The V call is TRBV5-1, the J call TRBJ2-3; tentatively, D is TRBD1 (5 bases). From germline, CDR1 is SGHRS and CDR2 YFSETQ. The CDR3 spans 16 residues. The full variable domain, completed using reference TRBV5-1 and TRBJ2-3, is KAGVTQTPRYLIKTRGQQVTLSCSPISGHRSVSWYQQTPGQGLQFLFEYFSETQRNKGNFPGRFSGRQFSNSRSEMNVSTLELGDSALYLCASSLALDTHTDTQYFGPGTRLTVL.

J is TRBJ2-6 and V is TRBV30; D possibly corresponds to TRBD1 (6 bases). The CDR3 loop spans 12 amino acids. Germline CDR1 is GTSNPN and CDR2 is SVGIG (reference sequence). V lost 2 bases to trimming and J lost 12 bases, with 11 bases between them. CDR3 sequence: CAWSSSGAVLTF. The CDR3 coding sequence is TGTGCCTGGAGTAGTTCAGGGGCCGTCCTGACTTTC.

The J gene is TRBJ2-7, the V gene TRBV30; TRBD1 is a possible D gene (5 bases). This CDR3 has 16 residues. V was clipped by 3 bases and J by 1 base, with 19 bases between them. Germline lookup yields CDR1 GTSNPN and CDR2 SVGIG (reference sequence). CDR3 DNA: TGTGCCTGGAGCCAATCCCAACCGACAGCGTCCTACGAGCAGTACTTC. Encoded protein: CAWSQSQPTASYEQYF.

The V gene is TRBV5-6, the J gene TRBJ2-1, with D possibly TRBD2 on 6 matching bases. The CDR3 contains 16 residues. The germline gives CDR1 SGHDT, CDR2 YYEEEE. With 3 bases removed from V and 4 bases from J, the gap between germline ends came to 17 bases. The CDR3 here is CASSSGGPAGYNEQFF. The CDR3 DNA reads TGTGCCAGCAGCTCGGGCGGACCGGCGGGATACAATGAGCAGTTCTTC.

V gene TRBV4-3 combines with J gene TRBJ2-1; 9 bases are a match to TRBD2. V shed 1 base and J 2 bases; nucleotides not matched to a gene: 3. The V gene's germline CDR1 is LGHNA and CDR2 YSLEER. CDR3 length: 16 amino acids. The CDR3 bases are TGCGCCAGCAGCCAAGGGGCGGGAGGGCCCTACAATGAGCAGTTCTTC. Translation gives CASSQGAGGPYNEQFF.

J is TRBJ2-1 and V is TRBV19, with 8 bases identical to TRBD2. V lost 4 bases, J lost 3 bases, and 11 bases stayed unmatched. Germline CDR1 LNHDA, CDR2 SQIVND (reference sequence). The CDR3 has 17 residues. The CDR3 is CASSTGSQAGVYNEQFF. CDR3 nucleotides: TGTGCCAGTAGTACTGGGTCCCAAGCGGGAGTCTACAATGAGCAGTTCTTC. The full variable domain, its missing parts supplied by reference TRBV19 and TRBJ2-1, is DGGITQSPKYLFRKEGQNVTLSCEQNLNHDAMYWYRQDPGQGLRLIYYSQIVNDFQKGDIAEGYSVSREKKESFPLTVTSAQKNPTAFYLCASSTGSQAGVYNEQFFGPGTRLTVL.

The chain joins TRBV30 to TRBJ2-7; maybe TRBD2 (6 bases). V lost 7 bases and J 3 bases, leaving 22 bases between the germline ends. The CDR3 contains 15 residues. Germline assignment: CDR1 GTSNPN and CDR2 SVGIG (reference sequence). The CDR3 DNA reads TGTGCCTCAACTCCCGGGGTTTCGGGGGACTACGAGCAGTACTTC. Protein: CASTPGVSGDYEQYF.

In this sample, this clone turned up once. The chain has TRBV5-1 and TRBJ2-5, with D maybe TRBD2 (5 bases). Germline V lookup: CDR1 SGHRS, CDR2 YFSETQ. V was pared by 1 base and J by 5 bases, with 12 bases between. The CDR3 consists of 14 residues. The chain's CDR3 is CASSLKVGVETQYF. The DNA for the CDR3 is TGCGCCAGCAGCTTGAAGGTCGGGGTGGAGACCCAGTACTTC.

This chain joins TRBV5-1 and TRBJ2-3, with 13 bases lining up with TRBD2. J was trimmed by 6 bases and V by 5 bases; bases with no gene match: 9. The germline CDR1 and CDR2 sequences are SGHRS and YFSETQ. The CDR3 has 16 residues. This CDR3 reads CASRTGLAGEGDTQYF. The CDR3 region has the DNA TGCGCCAGCAGAACTGGACTAGCGGGAGAAGGGGATACGCAGTATTTT. Using reference TRBV5-1 and TRBJ2-3 for the parts outside the CDR3, the full variable domain is KAGVTQTPRYLIKTRGQQVTLSCSPISGHRSVSWYQQTPGQGLQFLFEYFSETQRNKGNFPGRFSGRQFSNSRSEMNVSTLELGDSALYLCASRTGLAGEGDTQYFGPGTRLTVL.

This chain connects TRBV11-2 to TRBJ2-7; TRBD1 aligns across 10 bases. CDR1 is SGHAT, CDR2 FQNNGV, per germline. V gave up 5 bases and J gave up 4 bases; unmatched junction bases: 11. The CDR3 loop spans 16 amino acids. Written as DNA, the CDR3 is TGTGCCAGCAGCCCCCGGGACAGGGGCAAAGGGTACGAGCAGTACTTC. Its translation: CASSPRDRGKGYEQYF. The whole variable domain, remainder taken from reference TRBV11-2 and TRBJ2-7, is EAGVAQSPRYKIIEKRQSVAFWCNPISGHATLYWYQQILGQGPKLLIQFQNNGVVDDSQLPKDRFSAERLKGVDSTLKIQPAKLEDSAVYLCASSPRDRGKGYEQYFGPGTRLTVT.

This clone was recorded a few times. The chain recombines TRBV7-6 with TRBJ1-4, with 9 bases lining up with TRBD1. Per germline, CDR1 SGHVS and CDR2 FNYEAQ. With 1 base clipped from V and 7 bases from J, the junction kept 4 bases outside the gene matches. The CDR3 has 15 amino acids. The CDR3 protein is CASSLGTGVSEKLFF. CDR3 DNA sequence: TGTGCCAGCAGCTTAGGGACAGGGGTTAGTGAAAAACTGTTTTTT.

The V call is TRBV5-6, the J call TRBJ1-2; 8 nucleotides align to TRBD1. CDR1 SGHDT and CDR2 YYEEEE come from the germline V gene. V gave up 5 bases and J gave up 4 bases; unmatched junction bases: 7. This CDR3 is built from 14 residues. In DNA form, the CDR3 reads TGTGCCAGCAGACCGGACAGGGTGAGCTATGGCTACACCTTC. It codes for CASRPDRVSYGYTF.